The subject of this entry is one T cell receptor beta chain. No antigen is known for it. The CDR3 spans 14 residues. V was pared by 3 bases and J by 5 bases, with 3 bases of the junction left unmatched. Germline values: CDR1 SGDLS, CDR2 YYNGEE. Produced via immunoSEQ multiplex PCR; TCRdb's table is partial and in-frame only. This sample yields 100,000 or so clones, of which roughly 90% are seen a single time; roughly 2.7% belongs to the top ten. The data are from a study of T cell responses to AZD1222 COVID-19 vaccine. Study-wide background: Second doses at about 4 or about 12 weeks were pooled.

Study-level points and caveats: Without day 14 samples, only post-peak T cell repertoires were studied. Nearly half of spike-specific TCRs reportedly target variant regions that are unmutated in the B.1.351 and B.1.1.7 variants. Baseline testing showed seropositivity in only 6 or 7 AZD1222 recipients.

This rearrangement joins TRBV9 to TRBJ2-2; 8 positions match TRBD2. This sequence originates from an adult in good health. Sequenced material: peripheral blood, taken on day 0 of AZD1222 vaccination. CDR3: CASSAGLGTGELFF. The CDR3 DNA follows: TGTGCCAGCAGCGCGGGACTAGGGACCGGGGAGCTGTTTTTT.